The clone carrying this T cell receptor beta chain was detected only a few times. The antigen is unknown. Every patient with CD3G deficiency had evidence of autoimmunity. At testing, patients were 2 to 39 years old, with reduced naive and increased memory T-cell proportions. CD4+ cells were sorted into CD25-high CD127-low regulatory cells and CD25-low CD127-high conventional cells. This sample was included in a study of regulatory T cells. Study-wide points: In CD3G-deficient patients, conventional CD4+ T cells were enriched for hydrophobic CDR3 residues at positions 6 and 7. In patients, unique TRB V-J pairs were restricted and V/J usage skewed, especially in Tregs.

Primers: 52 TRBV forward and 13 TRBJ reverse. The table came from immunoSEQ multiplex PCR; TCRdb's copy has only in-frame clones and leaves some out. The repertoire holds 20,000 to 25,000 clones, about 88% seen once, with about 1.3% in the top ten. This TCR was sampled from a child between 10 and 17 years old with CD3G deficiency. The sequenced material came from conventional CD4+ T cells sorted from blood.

The CDR3, as DNA: TGTGCCAGCAGTTTCGGTCCCCAGAGGAGGTCCTACGAGCAGTACTTC. It specifies CASSFGPQRRSYEQYF. The chain joins TRBV28 to TRBJ2-7; possibly TRBD2 for D (5 bases). The CDR3 covers 16 residues. Germline V CDR1 and CDR2: MDHEN, SYDVKM. With 3 bases removed from V and 1 base from J, the gap between germline ends came to 16 bases. Based on the CDR3 plus reference TRBV28 and TRBJ2-7, the full variable domain is DVKVTQSSRYLVKRTGEKVFLECVQDMDHENMFWYRQDPGLGLRLIYFSYDVKMKEKGDIPEGYSVSREKKERFSLILESASTNQTSMYLCASSFGPQRRSYEQYFGPGTRLTVT.